One sample yielded the 14 T cell receptor beta chains listed below, sequenced in a study of molecular identifiers for immune sequencing clone quantification. TCRdb re-called the PCR reads with MiXCR, one entry per CDR3 protein. The table has more than 85,000 distinct CDR3 sequences, roughly 34% seen once; the top ten hold around 4%. Sequenced sample: naive CD8+ T cells from blood, with Jurkat cell RNA spiked in. As to subset: FACS-sorted CD8+CD4-CCR7+CD45RA+ naive T cells. The source of these receptors is a human donor in good health. Some libraries in this study had Jurkat cell RNA spiked in.

The rearrangement joins TRBV5-6 to TRBJ2-7; D is unresolved. V was clipped by 1 base and J by 0 bases, with 8 bases between them. Germline-derived CDR1 and CDR2 are SGHDT and YYEEEE. The length of the CDR3 is 14 residues. CDR3 bases: TGTGCCAGCAGCTTGCAACGGAGCTCCTACGAGCAGTACTTC. Translating gives CASSLQRSSYEQYF.

This clonotype came up a few times. J is TRBJ2-4 and V is TRBV5-4; 8 positions match TRBD1. From germline, CDR1 is SGHNT and CDR2 YYREEE (reference sequence). The length of the CDR3 is 14 residues. J gave up 4 bases and V 4 bases, and 4 bases lay outside the gene matches. In DNA, the CDR3 is TGTGCCAGCAGCACGGGACAGGAAAAAAACATTCAGTACTTC. Translated, it gives CASSTGQEKNIQYF.

The chain carries TRBV19 and TRBJ2-7; tentatively, D is TRBD2 (6 bases). The ends were cut back, 3 bases at V and 5 bases at J, with 14 bases in the middle. The CDR3 has 14 residues. Germline V lookup: CDR1 LNHDA, CDR2 SQIVND (reference sequence). The CDR3 is CASSISGEAHEQYF. CDR3 in DNA: TGTGCCAGTAGTATTTCGGGAGAGGCCCACGAGCAGTACTTC.

The rearrangement links TRBV10-1 to TRBJ2-1; D possibly uses TRBD1 or TRBD2 (5 bases each). This CDR3 has 15 residues. V lost 0 bases to trimming and J lost 5 bases, with 11 bases between them. Germline lookup yields CDR1 WNHNN and CDR2 SYGVQD (reference sequence). The CDR3 loop is CASSESGVANNEQFF. The CDR3 nucleotides are TGCGCCAGCAGTGAGTCGGGGGTGGCAAACAATGAGCAGTTCTTC.

The J gene is TRBJ2-3, the V gene TRBV7-9; D is undetermined. The V gene's germline CDR1 is SEHNR and CDR2 FQNEAQ (reference sequence). The V end was cut by 4 bases, the J end by 5 bases, with 19 bases between. The length of the CDR3 is 16 residues. The CDR3 region is CASSSPTVLSGDTQYF. As DNA, the CDR3 is TGTGCCAGCAGCTCCCCCACAGTACTGTCTGGAGATACGCAGTATTTT.

This clonotype was counted between two and nine times. The J gene is TRBJ1-6, the V gene TRBV12-3 or TRBV12-4; no firm D call. The CDR3 has 13 amino acids. Trimming shortened V by 6 bases and J by 3 bases, and 6 bases separated the two germline ends. The CDR3 nucleotides read TGTGCCAGCAGAACACACTATAATTCACCCCTCCACTTT. Its translation: CASRTHYNSPLHF.

The chain joins TRBV28 to TRBJ1-5, with TRBD1 identical over 8 bases. In germline, CDR1 is MDHEN, CDR2 SYDVKM. This CDR3 region has 13 residues. The V gene end was trimmed by 6 bases and the J gene end by 5 bases; junction bases not matched to a gene: 3. Written as DNA, the CDR3 is TGTGCCAGCAGGGACAGGGCGGATCAGCCCCAGCATTTT. Protein: CASRDRADQPQHF. Full variable domain (missing parts from reference TRBV28 and TRBJ1-5): DVKVTQSSRYLVKRTGEKVFLECVQDMDHENMFWYRQDPGLGLRLIYFSYDVKMKEKGDIPEGYSVSREKKERFSLILESASTNQTSMYLCASRDRADQPQHFGDGTRLSIL.

The chain uses TRBV5-1 and TRBJ2-7; D not resolved. V dropped 3 bases and J dropped 3 bases, with 10 bases sitting between them. Germline lookup yields CDR1 SGHRS and CDR2 YFSETQ. The length of the CDR3 is 13 residues. The CDR3: CASSSELDYEQYF. The CDR3 DNA reads TGCGCCAGCAGCTCAGAATTGGACTACGAGCAGTACTTC.

The V call is TRBV6-1, the J call TRBJ2-3; D might be TRBD1 (5 bases). V shed 3 bases and J shed 2 bases, with 12 bases lying between them. The CDR3 loop spans 15 amino acids. Germline V gives CDR1 MNHNS, CDR2 SASEGT. CDR3 sequence reads: CASSDTQGATDTQYF. The CDR3 nucleotides are TGTGCCAGCAGTGACACACAAGGGGCCACAGATACGCAGTATTTT.

In regard to this clonotype: Possible read error: a much larger clone is one base away. Since the CDR3 does not end with the conserved phenylalanine or tryptophan, this likely comes from a read error. This chain connects TRBV4-1 to TRBJ1-1, with a weak D call TRBD1 (5 bases). V was pared by 4 bases and J by 7 bases, with 28 bases between. The germline gives CDR1 MGHRA, CDR2 YSYEKL. There are 18 residues in the CDR3. CDR3 sequence (DNA): TGCGCCAGCAGCCCCCAAACGGGGGTAAGCATTAATTTCGGTGAAGCTTTCTAT. It translates to CASSPQTGVSINFGEAFY.

This clonotype was found many times. The rearrangement links TRBV21-1 to TRBJ2-2; the DNA was not used to check the table's D call, TRBD2. TRBV21-1 is a pseudogene segment. The CDR3 loop spans 16 amino acids. The DNA of the CDR3 is TGTGCCAGCAGCAAAGTAGCGGGAGGAGACACCGGGGAGCTGTTTTTT. Its translation: CASSKVAGGDTGELFF.

This clonotype has a single count. Without the conserved terminal phenylalanine or tryptophan, this CDR3 likely stems from a read error. The CDR3 DNA sequence: TGTGCCAGCAGCCTACTTGGGGGGCCCACAGATACGCAGTATGTT. Amino acids: CASSLLGGPTDTQYV. J is TRBJ2-3 and V is TRBV13; TRBD1 or TRBD2 may be the D gene (6 bases each). V lost 5 bases and J 2 bases, leaving 14 bases between the germline ends. Germline loops: CDR1 PRHDT, CDR2 FYEKMQ (reference sequence). There are 15 residues in the CDR3.

This clonotype has just one count. V gene TRBV9 combines with J gene TRBJ1-6, with a possible D match to TRBD1 (5 bases). The germline V and J ends were trimmed by 3 bases and 8 bases, with 15 bases remaining between them. CDR1 is SGDLS, CDR2 YYNGEE, per germline. This CDR3 is 15 amino acids long. The CDR3 DNA is TGTGCCAGCAGCGCCCCGGGGCAACCGCATTCACCCCTCCACTTT. Translating gives CASSAPGQPHSPLHF.

In this sample, this clonotype turned up many times. This chain joins TRBV28 and TRBJ1-1, with D perhaps TRBD1 (6 bases). The germline V gene has CDR1 MDHEN and CDR2 SYDVKM. The CDR3 runs 16 residues. V was shortened by 3 bases and J by 2 bases, with 16 bases between the two germline ends. The CDR3 loop reads CASSFAGWGRNTEAFF. CDR3 DNA: TGTGCCAGCAGTTTTGCCGGTTGGGGGCGAAACACTGAAGCTTTCTTT. The full variable domain, rest sourced from reference TRBV28 and TRBJ1-1, is DVKVTQSSRYLVKRTGEKVFLECVQDMDHENMFWYRQDPGLGLRLIYFSYDVKMKEKGDIPEGYSVSREKKERFSLILESASTNQTSMYLCASSFAGWGRNTEAFFGQGTRLTVV.